The source of this T cell receptor (beta chain) is a study of blood T cell repertoires in COVID-19 (dated by TCRdb to between 2020 and 2021). At the level of the whole study: Samples from collaborators originated in the United States, Italy and Spain and spanned both the acute and convalescent phases of COVID-19. The prospective study material was composed of cDNA or gDNA derived from T cells, B-cell-depleted T cells, or PBMCs. The dataset comprised deeply sampled blood TCRbeta repertoires from subjects exposed to, actively infected with, or recovered from COVID-19. The repertoires were released in a freely available public database meant as a resource for research on the immune response to SARS-CoV-2. Samples came from the ongoing ImmuneRACE study (first 160 participants) plus 1,254 subjects from 6 global collaborators. Sample metadata almost always included a de-identified subject ID, COVID-19 status, age in years and sex. Where HLA class I and class II types were available, the types were taken from metadata supplied by the sample provider, not from assay-based typing. Overall study outcomes, separate from this receptor: The amount of clinical and demographic metadata varied by source and participant and was provided uncurated.

V drops 6 bases and J drops 3 bases, leaving 11 bases in between. The cysteine opens and the phenylalanine closes a CDR3 of 14 amino acids. Left in the record is the CDR3 DNA by itself, 42 bases read in frame from the first base. In the germline V gene, CDR1 corresponds to MNHEY and CDR2 to SVGAGI. The collaborating institutions used their own protocols to collect whole blood in K2EDTA tubes. For TCRbeta analysis, collaborators shipped samples in one of three forms: frozen whole blood, isolated PBMCs, or DNA extracted from either of those sample types. Note on this clone: The antigen it binds to is not known. Per-nucleotide qualities are absent, and no much larger clonotype sits a single base away.

TCRbeta CDR3 regions were amplified from genomic DNA by means of the immunoSEQ Assay, a bias-controlled multiplex PCR. The paper's processing steps were these. Nucleated cell counts per sample were estimated from amplification of reference gene primers within the assay. To quantify the absolute abundance of each unique TCRbeta CDR3 rearrangement, sequence reads were collapsed and filtered. For each sample, productive Simpson clonality was calculated by taking the square root of Simpson's diversity index across productive rearrangements. TCRdb carries this immuneACCESS record with in-frame sequences only. Its versions omit some clonotypes, under half of them owing to an unresolved V gene in the studies checked, with the rest unexplained. V and J calls and clone size are copied from that table; D and trimming were computed from the DNA. Recorded for this sample are over 100,000 clones; 70% to 90% of them occurred a single time. The top ten clonotypes cover about 4.7% of the sample.

Sequenced input: peripheral blood. Here the chain combines TRBV6-5 and TRBJ2-2; the best D guess is TRBD1, with 6 bases matching. The clonotype originates from a man between 35 and 55 years old with acute or convalescent COVID-19. CDR3 loop: CASRGTYDTGELFF. At the DNA level, the sequence is TGTGCCAGCAGAGGGACATATGACACCGGGGAGCTGTTTTTT.